This T cell receptor (beta chain) was recovered during a study of post-analysis software for immune sequencing data. Whole-study context: Relapsing-remitting, secondary progressive and progressive-relapsing multiple sclerosis were all included among the disease courses. Study-wide results and limits: Diversity measured as normalized Chao1 was significantly lower in multiple sclerosis patients than in controls. Same-batch preparations were strongly co-clustered by F measure. In patients, TRBV5-6, TRBV5-1 and TRBV20-1 belonged to 4 or 5 TRBV segments found more frequently than in controls.

The V gene lost 5 bases and the J gene lost 5 bases, with 6 bases spanning the gap. From germline, CDR1 is SGHTA and CDR2 FQGNSA. The CDR3 runs to 12 residues. cDNA libraries for TCR beta contained unique molecular identifiers. cDNA molecules numbering roughly 0.5 million came from about 1 to 10 million T cells. TCRdb fed the PCR reads into MiXCR, producing one record per CDR3 protein. The table includes 650,000 to 850,000 distinct CDR3 sequences, about 53% detected once. Comments on this clonotype: What it binds is unknown.

The origin of this receptor is a girl between 5 and 17 years old with multiple sclerosis. The chain joins TRBV7-2 to TRBJ1-4; D not resolved. Sequenced input: blood. The CDR3 sequence is CASSPSNEKLFF. CDR3 DNA sequence: TGTGCCAGCAGCCCCTCCAATGAAAAACTGTTTTTT. The whole variable domain, remainder taken from reference TRBV7-2 and TRBJ1-4, is GAGVSQSPSNKVTEKGKDVELRCDPISGHTALYWYRQSLGQGLEFLIYFQGNSAPDKSGLPSDRFSAERTGGSVSTLTIQRTQQEDSAVYLCASSPSNEKLFFGSGTQLSVL.